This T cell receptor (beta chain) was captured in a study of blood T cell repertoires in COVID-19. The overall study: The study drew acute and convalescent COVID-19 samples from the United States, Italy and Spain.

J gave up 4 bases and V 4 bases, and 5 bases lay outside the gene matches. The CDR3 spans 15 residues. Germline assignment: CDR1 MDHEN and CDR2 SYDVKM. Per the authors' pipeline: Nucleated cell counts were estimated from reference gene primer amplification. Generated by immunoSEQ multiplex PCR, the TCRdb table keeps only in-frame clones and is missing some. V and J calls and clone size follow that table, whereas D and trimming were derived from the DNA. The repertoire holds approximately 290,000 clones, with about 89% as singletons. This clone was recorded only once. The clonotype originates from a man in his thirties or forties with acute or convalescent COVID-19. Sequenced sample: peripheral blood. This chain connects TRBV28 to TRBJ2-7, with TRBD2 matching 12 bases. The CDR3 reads CASSYLAGGSYEQYF. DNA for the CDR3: TGTGCCAGCAGTTATCTAGCGGGAGGGTCTTACGAGCAGTACTTC.